Listed below are T cell receptor beta chains from one sample, sequenced in a study of cytomegalovirus exposure and HLA in healthy donors. Some clones are missing from TCRdb's copy, which holds only in-frame ones; the method was immunoSEQ multiplex PCR. The sample contains more than 150,000 clones, 75% of which appear only once. Input material: PBMCs. These TCRs come from a woman in her thirties or forties in good health and CMV-seropositive. CDR3s include the opening cysteine and the closing phenylalanine or tryptophan. The order of the fields is clone size, J gene, D gene, V gene, CDR3 length, CDR3 protein. A D gene is named only where the DNA matches it firmly. Clone size, where shown, is once, few, many, or a class for clones that have expanded.

-,TRBJ1-1,TRBD1,TRBV6-5,14,CASSPTGTDAEAFF
-,TRBJ1-4,-,TRBV6-5,14,CASRPGGKVEKLFF
-,TRBJ2-1,-,TRBV25-1,15,CASRGSLSSYNEQFF
-,TRBJ1-2,-,TRBV6-1,13,CASSFVINYGYTF
few,TRBJ1-5,-,TRBV28,16,CASRSSKGVSNQPQHF
-,TRBJ2-3,TRBD2,TRBV7-9,16,CSSSWQREGGTDTQYF
once,TRBJ2-7,TRBD2,TRBV6-1,15,CASSEGGRASYEQYF
-,TRBJ2-1,TRBD2,TRBV7-2,16,CASSFDGTSGTNEQFF
-,TRBJ1-3,-,TRBV30,12,CAWSAQRDTIYF
-,TRBJ1-5,-,TRBV28,14,CASSFEAHNQPQHF
-,TRBJ1-2,TRBD1,TRBV29-1,15,CSVEDRYRGGYGYTF
few,TRBJ2-1,-,TRBV14,17,CASSQDGGAGPYNEQFF
-,TRBJ1-1,-,TRBV10-3,15,CAISHHGVTNTEAFF
few,TRBJ1-1,-,TRBV9,15,CASSVAGLRNTEAFF
-,TRBJ1-3,-,TRBV7-3,16,CASIGGRVVSGNTIYF
-,TRBJ2-1,-,TRBV12-5,13,CASGLTGYNEQFF
-,TRBJ1-1,-,TRBV30,14,CAWSVPPGNTEAFF
few,TRBJ2-3,TRBD2,TRBV15,15,CATSTRTSVTDTQYF
-,TRBJ2-1,TRBD1,TRBV15,15,CATSIRQGTYNEQFF
-,TRBJ2-1,TRBD1,TRBV6-5,14,CASGRGQGYNEQFF